The source of this T cell receptor beta chain is a study of cytomegalovirus exposure and HLA in healthy donors. For the study at large: Around 76% of 300 to 450 genotyped donors fell in the Caucasian-associated ancestry cluster. The study's findings and limits: In an earlier analysis, most TCR beta V segments were productive about 90% or about 30% of the time. Researchers reported that a few CMV-associated chains were confirmed in vitro as CMV antigen-specific. The authors reported that TCR beta sequences could predict HLA-A and HLA-B alleles. These predictions were accurate for most subjects in the first cohort.

The PCR ran on 60 Vbeta and 13 Jbeta primers. Libraries were prepared by immunoSEQ multiplex PCR; TCRdb keeps only in-frame clonotypes and omits some of them. Here the sample spans 150,000 to 200,000 clones, roughly four fifths being singletons. This clone showed up just once. No antigen is known for it. This CDR3 region has 14 residues. The germline CDR1 and CDR2 sequences are SNHLY and FYNNEI. Trimming took 10 bases from V and 4 from J; bases not matched to a gene: 11. The chain couples TRBV2 to TRBJ1-2; 8 bases match TRBD1. The sequencing input was PBMCs. The TCR comes from a young woman in good health and CMV-seronegative. CDR3 bases: TGTGCCACCCTACTAGCCACAGGGGGCTATGGCTACACCTTC. Translating gives CATLLATGGYGYTF.